The following is a T cell receptor beta chain sequence with its context. This specimen comes from a study of blood T cell repertoires in COVID-19. Study overall: PBMCs, B-cell-depleted T cells, or T cells provided the cDNA or gDNA that made up the material.

The CDR3 has 12 amino acids. Per the germline V gene, CDR1 is SQVTM and CDR2 is ANQGSEA. Trimming removed 1 base at V and 6 bases at J, with 7 bases between. Profiling relied on immunoSEQ multiplex PCR, and the TCRdb table lists in-frame clones only, not all of them. The data hold tens of thousands of clones, with over 75% observed a single time. Sequencing was performed on peripheral blood. The sequence derives from a woman aged 55 to 70 with COVID-19, enrolled during active disease. The V gene is TRBV29-1, the J gene TRBJ2-1, with no clear D. CDR3 in DNA: TGCAGCGTTGAAGTCCTAGTCAATGAGCAGTTCTTC. Translating gives CSVEVLVNEQFF.